This T cell receptor beta chain is from a study of long-term antiretroviral therapy in people with HIV. Overall study findings and caveats: Missing from the dataset were any data on ART adherence, viral resistance or therapy changes.

The V and J ends lost 6 bases and 5 bases, in that order; junction bases with no gene match: 5. The CDR3 extends over 13 amino acids. Germline values: CDR1 SGHAT, CDR2 FQNNGV. Turning to this clone: Its antigen is still unknown.

Runs used v3.0 of the immunoSEQ assay and were done at survey level. Here immunoSEQ multiplex PCR was the method, and the copy in TCRdb shows in-frame clones only, minus some. The sample yields about 7,200 clones, around 80% seen once. The specimen comprised unsorted PBMCs, sampled about 0.9 years before starting antiretroviral therapy. This chain links TRBV11-2 with TRBJ1-1; 8 bases align to TRBD1. The sequence derives from a man in his forties with HIV. CDR3 loop: CASRYTGGTEAFF. CDR3 in DNA: TGTGCCAGCAGGTACACAGGGGGAACTGAAGCTTTCTTT. The entire variable domain, with the rest obtained from reference TRBV11-2 and TRBJ1-1, is as follows: EAGVAQSPRYKIIEKRQSVAFWCNPISGHATLYWYQQILGQGPKLLIQFQNNGVVDDSQLPKDRFSAERLKGVDSTLKIQPAKLEDSAVYLCASRYTGGTEAFFGQGTRLTVV.